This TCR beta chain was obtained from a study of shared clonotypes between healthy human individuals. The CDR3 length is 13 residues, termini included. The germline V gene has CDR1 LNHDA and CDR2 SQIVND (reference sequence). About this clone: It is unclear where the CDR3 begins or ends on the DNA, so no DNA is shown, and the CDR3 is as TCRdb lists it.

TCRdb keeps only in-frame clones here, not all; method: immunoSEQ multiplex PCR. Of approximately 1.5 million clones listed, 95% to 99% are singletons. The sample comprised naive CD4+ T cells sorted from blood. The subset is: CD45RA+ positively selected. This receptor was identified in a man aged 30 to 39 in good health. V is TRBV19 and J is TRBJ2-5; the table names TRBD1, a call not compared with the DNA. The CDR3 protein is CASSSGQGETQYF.